A selection of T cell receptor beta chains follows, all from one sample in a study of shared clonotypes between healthy human individuals. The assay was immunoSEQ multiplex PCR, and TCRdb's table has in-frame clones only and misses some. This table holds over a million clones, 95% to 97% found once. Sequencing input: naive CD4+ T cells sorted from blood. The receptors shown here come from a man aged 30 to 45 in good health. The CDR3 runs from the conserved cysteine through the conserved F or W. Fields, in order: D gene, V gene, J gene, clone size, CDR3 protein, CDR3 DNA. A D gene is named only where the DNA matches it firmly. Clone sizes are given selectively: once, few, many, or a class where the clone is expanded.

d_gene: TRBD2; v_gene: TRBV7-9; j_gene: TRBJ2-2; abundance: -; CDR3aa: CASSLTSGRNTGELFF; CDR3nt: TGTGCCAGCAGCTTAACTAGCGGGAGGAACACCGGGGAGCTGTTTTTT
d_gene: -; v_gene: TRBV28; j_gene: TRBJ2-7; abundance: -; CDR3aa: CASSLRGKLEQYF; CDR3nt: TGTGCCAGCAGTTTAAGAGGGAAACTCGAGCAGTACTTC
d_gene: -; v_gene: TRBV25-1; j_gene: TRBJ1-4; abundance: -; CDR3aa: CASSEQGRGTRNEKLFF; CDR3nt: TGTGCCAGCAGTGAACAGGGGAGAGGGACAAGGAATGAAAAACTGTTTTTT
d_gene: -; v_gene: TRBV28; j_gene: TRBJ2-7; abundance: -; CDR3aa: CASSPTFYEQYF; CDR3nt: TGTGCCAGCAGTCCTACTTTCTACGAGCAGTACTTC
d_gene: -; v_gene: TRBV29-1; j_gene: TRBJ2-3; abundance: once; CDR3aa: CSVEPGTDTQYF; CDR3nt: TGCAGCGTTGAACCGGGGACAGATACGCAGTATTTT
d_gene: -; v_gene: TRBV4-3; j_gene: TRBJ2-7; abundance: -; CDR3aa: CASSQGFGGTYEQYF; CDR3nt: TGCGCCAGCAGCCAAGGGTTTGGGGGTACCTACGAGCAGTACTTC
d_gene: TRBD1; v_gene: TRBV5-8; j_gene: TRBJ1-5; abundance: once; CDR3aa: CASSFSGGSNQPQHF; CDR3nt: TGTGCCAGCAGCTTTTCAGGGGGTAGCAATCAGCCCCAGCATTTT
d_gene: -; v_gene: TRBV6-1; j_gene: TRBJ1-1; abundance: -; CDR3aa: CASSPQKNTEAFF; CDR3nt: TGTGCCAGCAGTCCCCAAAAGAACACTGAAGCTTTCTTT
d_gene: TRBD1; v_gene: TRBV27; j_gene: TRBJ1-2; abundance: -; CDR3aa: CASSPTGAVGYYGYTF; CDR3nt: TGTGCCAGCAGCCCGACAGGGGCTGTAGGTTACTATGGCTACACCTTC
d_gene: -; v_gene: TRBV28; j_gene: TRBJ2-7; abundance: -; CDR3aa: CATTRPPYEQYF; CDR3nt: TGTGCCACCACGCGGCCCCCGTACGAGCAGTACTTC
d_gene: TRBD2; v_gene: TRBV9; j_gene: TRBJ2-1; abundance: -; CDR3aa: CASSVGGLQNNEQFF; CDR3nt: TGTGCCAGCAGCGTAGGGGGACTACAAAACAATGAGCAGTTCTTC
d_gene: -; v_gene: TRBV7-2; j_gene: TRBJ2-1; abundance: once; CDR3aa: CASSLGPVLSYNEQFF; CDR3nt: TGTGCCAGCAGCTTAGGACCAGTCCTATCCTACAATGAGCAGTTCTTC
d_gene: -; v_gene: TRBV5-1; j_gene: TRBJ1-4; abundance: -; CDR3aa: CASSLVGVIREKLFF; CDR3nt: TGCGCCAGCAGCTTGGTAGGAGTAATAAGGGAAAAACTGTTTTTT
d_gene: TRBD1; v_gene: TRBV28; j_gene: TRBJ1-4; abundance: -; CDR3aa: CAIQGNNEKLFF; CDR3nt: TGTGCCATACAGGGGAATAATGAAAAACTGTTTTTT
d_gene: TRBD1; v_gene: TRBV28; j_gene: TRBJ1-5; abundance: -; CDR3aa: CASSRTGVRGQPQHF; CDR3nt: TGTGCCAGCAGCAGAACAGGGGTGAGGGGTCAGCCCCAGCATTTT
d_gene: TRBD1; v_gene: TRBV7-2; j_gene: TRBJ1-1; abundance: -; CDR3aa: CASSPGTGHAEAFF; CDR3nt: TGTGCCAGCAGCCCTGGGACAGGCCATGCTGAAGCTTTCTTT
d_gene: -; v_gene: TRBV18; j_gene: TRBJ2-1; abundance: -; CDR3aa: CASSALYNEQFF; CDR3nt: TGTGCCAGCTCAGCTTTGTACAATGAGCAGTTCTTC
d_gene: -; v_gene: TRBV25-1; j_gene: TRBJ2-1; abundance: once; CDR3aa: CASSDPGSGRGVEQFF; CDR3nt: TGTGCCAGCAGTGACCCTGGGTCGGGCAGGGGGGTCGAGCAGTTCTTC
d_gene: -; v_gene: TRBV27; j_gene: TRBJ2-7; abundance: -; CDR3aa: CASSVLPGALYEQYF; CDR3nt: TGTGCCAGCAGTGTCCTTCCAGGGGCGCTTTACGAGCAGTACTTC
d_gene: -; v_gene: TRBV7-6; j_gene: TRBJ2-5; abundance: -; CDR3aa: CASSSTPGLPLETQYF; CDR3nt: TGTGCCAGCAGTTCTACCCCGGGACTCCCACTGGAGACCCAGTACTTC
d_gene: -; v_gene: TRBV28; j_gene: TRBJ1-5; abundance: -; CDR3aa: CASRGERGIGGQPQHF; CDR3nt: TGTGCCAGCAGGGGCGAGCGGGGGATCGGCGGTCAGCCCCAGCATTTT
d_gene: -; v_gene: TRBV7-3; j_gene: TRBJ2-6; abundance: -; CDR3aa: CASSPTLRQGNKVSGANVLTF; CDR3nt: TGTGCCAGCAGTCCAACGTTACGGCAGGGAAACAAAGTTTCTGGGGCCAACGTCCTGACTTTC
d_gene: -; v_gene: TRBV2; j_gene: TRBJ2-1; abundance: -; CDR3aa: CASSETLAGEQFF; CDR3nt: TGTGCCAGCAGTGAAACACTAGCCGGTGAGCAGTTCTTC
d_gene: -; v_gene: TRBV6-1; j_gene: TRBJ2-7; abundance: -; CDR3aa: CASKGVGGTYEQYF; CDR3nt: TGTGCCAGCAAGGGGGTAGGGGGTACCTACGAGCAGTACTTC
d_gene: TRBD2; v_gene: TRBV19; j_gene: TRBJ2-6; abundance: -; CDR3aa: CASRTSGRRFSGANVLTF; CDR3nt: TGTGCCAGTAGGACTAGCGGGAGACGCTTCTCTGGGGCCAACGTCCTGACTTTC
d_gene: TRBD1; v_gene: TRBV7-9; j_gene: TRBJ2-3; abundance: -; CDR3aa: CASSLGDRASTDTQYF; CDR3nt: TGTGCCAGCAGCTTGGGGGACAGGGCTAGCACAGATACGCAGTATTTT
d_gene: TRBD2; v_gene: TRBV11-2; j_gene: TRBJ2-5; abundance: -; CDR3aa: CASSGTFAGAETQYF; CDR3nt: TGTGCCAGCAGCGGGACCTTCGCGGGAGCAGAGACCCAGTACTTC
d_gene: -; v_gene: TRBV11-1; j_gene: TRBJ2-5; abundance: -; CDR3aa: CASSFRLGWEETQYF; CDR3nt: TGTGCCAGCAGCTTTCGGCTAGGCTGGGAAGAGACCCAGTACTTC
d_gene: -; v_gene: TRBV5-4; j_gene: TRBJ2-3; abundance: -; CDR3aa: CASSSRAKKDTQYF; CDR3nt: TGTGCCAGCAGCTCCCGGGCTAAGAAAGATACGCAGTATTTT